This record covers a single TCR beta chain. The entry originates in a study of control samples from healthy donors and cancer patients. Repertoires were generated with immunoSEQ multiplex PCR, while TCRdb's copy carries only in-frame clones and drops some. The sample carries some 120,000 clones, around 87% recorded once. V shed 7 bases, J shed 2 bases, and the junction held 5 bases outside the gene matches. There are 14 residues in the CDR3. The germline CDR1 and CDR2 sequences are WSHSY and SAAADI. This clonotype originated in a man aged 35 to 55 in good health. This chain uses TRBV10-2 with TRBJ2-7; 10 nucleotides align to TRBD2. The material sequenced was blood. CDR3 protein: CASTIAGGPYEQYF. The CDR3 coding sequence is TGCGCCAGCACTATAGCGGGGGGCCCCTACGAGCAGTACTTC.